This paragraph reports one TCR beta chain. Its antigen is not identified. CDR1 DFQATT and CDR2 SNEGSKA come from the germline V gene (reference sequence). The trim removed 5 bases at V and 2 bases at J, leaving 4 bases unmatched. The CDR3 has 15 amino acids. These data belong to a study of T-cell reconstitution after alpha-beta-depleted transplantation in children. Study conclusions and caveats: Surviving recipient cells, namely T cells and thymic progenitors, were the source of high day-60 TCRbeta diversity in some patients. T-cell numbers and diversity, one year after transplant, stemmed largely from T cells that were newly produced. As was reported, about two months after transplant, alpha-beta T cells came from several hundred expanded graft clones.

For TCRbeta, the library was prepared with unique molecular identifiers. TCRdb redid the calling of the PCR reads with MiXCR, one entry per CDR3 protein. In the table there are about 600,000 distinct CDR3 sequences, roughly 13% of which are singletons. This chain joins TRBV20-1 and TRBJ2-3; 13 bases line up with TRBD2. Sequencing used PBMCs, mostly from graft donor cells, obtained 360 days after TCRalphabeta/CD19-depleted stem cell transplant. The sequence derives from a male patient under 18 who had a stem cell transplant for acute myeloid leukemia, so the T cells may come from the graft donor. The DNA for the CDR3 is TGCAGTGCTCAAGGGACTAGCGGGGACACAGATACGCAGTATTTT. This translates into CSAQGTSGDTDTQYF.